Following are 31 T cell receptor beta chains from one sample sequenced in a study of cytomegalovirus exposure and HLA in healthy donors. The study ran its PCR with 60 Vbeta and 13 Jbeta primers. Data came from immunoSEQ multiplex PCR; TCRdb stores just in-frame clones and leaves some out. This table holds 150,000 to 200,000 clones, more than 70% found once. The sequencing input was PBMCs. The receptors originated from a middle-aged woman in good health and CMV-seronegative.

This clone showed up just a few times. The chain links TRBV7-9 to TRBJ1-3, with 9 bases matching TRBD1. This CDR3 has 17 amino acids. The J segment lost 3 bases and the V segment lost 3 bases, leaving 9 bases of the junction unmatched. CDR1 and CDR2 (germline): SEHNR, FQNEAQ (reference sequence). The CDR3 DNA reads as TGTGCCAGCAGCTTGTCGACAGGGGGGGTATTTGGAAACACCATATATTTT. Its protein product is CASSLSTGGVFGNTIYF.

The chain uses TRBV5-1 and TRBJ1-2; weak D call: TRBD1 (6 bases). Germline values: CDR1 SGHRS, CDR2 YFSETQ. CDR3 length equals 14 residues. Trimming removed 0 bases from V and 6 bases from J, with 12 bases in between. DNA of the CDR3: TGCGCCAGCAGCTTGGAAGGACAGAGCGATGGCTACACCTTC. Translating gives CASSLEGQSDGYTF.

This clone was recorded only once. CDR3 residues: CASSLATGLPAGNTIYF. CDR3 coding DNA: TGTGCCAGCAGCTTAGCAACCGGACTGCCGGCTGGAAACACCATATATTTT. V usage is TRBV7-9 and J usage is TRBJ1-3; D uncertain. This CDR3 is built from 17 residues. V was clipped by 0 bases and J by 2 bases, with 14 bases between them. The V gene's germline CDR1 is SEHNR and CDR2 FQNEAQ (reference sequence).

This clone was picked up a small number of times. The CDR3 reads CASSLSDSYEQYV. The CDR3, as DNA: TGTGCCAGCAGTTTATCGGACTCCTACGAGCAGTACGTC. The chain employs TRBV6-6 and TRBJ2-7, with unresolved D. The CDR3 totals 13 residues. The germline gives CDR1 MNHNY, CDR2 SVGAGI (reference sequence). V was cut by 4 bases and J by 0 bases, with 7 bases left in between.

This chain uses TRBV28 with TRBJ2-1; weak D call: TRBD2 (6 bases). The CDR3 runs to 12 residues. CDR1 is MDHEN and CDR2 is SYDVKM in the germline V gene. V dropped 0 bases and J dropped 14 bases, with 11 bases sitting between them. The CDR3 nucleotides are TGTGCCAGCAGTTTATGGGGCGGGGAGAAGTTCTTC. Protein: CASSLWGGEKFF.

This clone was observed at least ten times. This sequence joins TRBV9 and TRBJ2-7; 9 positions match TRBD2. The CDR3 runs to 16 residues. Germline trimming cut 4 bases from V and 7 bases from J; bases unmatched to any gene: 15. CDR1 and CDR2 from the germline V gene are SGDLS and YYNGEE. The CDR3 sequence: CASSTRGVAGVGEQYF. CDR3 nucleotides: TGTGCCAGCAGCACCCGGGGGGTAGCGGGAGTAGGGGAGCAGTACTTC.

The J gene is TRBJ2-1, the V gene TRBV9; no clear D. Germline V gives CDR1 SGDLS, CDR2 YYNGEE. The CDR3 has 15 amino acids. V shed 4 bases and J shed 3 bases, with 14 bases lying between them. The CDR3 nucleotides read TGTGCCAGCAGCCCCCCCGGAGCTGGCTACAATGAGCAGTTCTTC. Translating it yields CASSPPGAGYNEQFF.

DNA for the CDR3: TGTGCCAGCAGTTCCCGACTACCAGATACGCAGTATTTT. Protein sequence: CASSSRLPDTQYF. V is TRBV6-6 and J is TRBJ2-3; a weak D match, TRBD2 (5 bases). The germline gives CDR1 MNHNY, CDR2 SVGAGI (reference sequence). V dropped 4 bases and J dropped 4 bases, with 9 bases sitting between them. This CDR3 comprises 13 residues.

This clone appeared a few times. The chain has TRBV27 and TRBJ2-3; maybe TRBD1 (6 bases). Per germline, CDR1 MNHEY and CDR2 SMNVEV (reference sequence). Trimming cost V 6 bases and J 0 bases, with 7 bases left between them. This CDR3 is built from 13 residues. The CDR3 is CASRDRSTDTQYF. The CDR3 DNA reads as TGTGCCAGCAGGGACAGAAGCACAGATACGCAGTATTTT.

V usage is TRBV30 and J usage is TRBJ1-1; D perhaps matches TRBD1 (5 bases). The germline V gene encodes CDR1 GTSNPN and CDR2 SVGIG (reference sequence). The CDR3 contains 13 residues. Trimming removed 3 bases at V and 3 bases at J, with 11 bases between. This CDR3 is CAWRRGSYTEAFF. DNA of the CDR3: TGTGCCTGGAGACGGGGGTCTTACACTGAAGCTTTCTTT. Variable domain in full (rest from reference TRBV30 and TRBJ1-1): SQTIHQWPATLVQPVGSPLSLECTVEGTSNPNLYWYRQAAGRGLQLLFYSVGIGQISSEVPQNLSASRPQDRQFILSSKKLLLSDSGFYLCAWRRGSYTEAFFGQGTRLTVV.

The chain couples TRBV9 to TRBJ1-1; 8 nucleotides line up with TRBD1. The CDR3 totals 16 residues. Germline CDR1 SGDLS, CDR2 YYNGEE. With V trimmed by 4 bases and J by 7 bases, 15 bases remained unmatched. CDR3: CASSITSGTGYVEAFF. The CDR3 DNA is TGTGCCAGCAGCATTACCTCCGGGACAGGCTATGTTGAAGCTTTCTTT. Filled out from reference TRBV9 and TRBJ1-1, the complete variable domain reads DSGVTQTPKHLITATGQRVTLRCSPRSGDLSVYWYQQSLDQGLQFLIQYYNGEERAKGNILERFSAQQFPDLHSELNLSSLELGDSALYFCASSITSGTGYVEAFFGQGTRLTVV.

As DNA, the CDR3 is TGTGCCAGCAGTGCGCAGGGGAATCAGCCCCAGCATTTT. It codes for CASSAQGNQPQHF. The rearrangement uses TRBV6-1 and TRBJ1-5, with a weak D call TRBD1 (6 bases). Trimming removed 4 bases at V and 4 bases at J, with 8 bases between. Germline V lookup: CDR1 MNHNS, CDR2 SASEGT. This CDR3 comprises 13 residues.

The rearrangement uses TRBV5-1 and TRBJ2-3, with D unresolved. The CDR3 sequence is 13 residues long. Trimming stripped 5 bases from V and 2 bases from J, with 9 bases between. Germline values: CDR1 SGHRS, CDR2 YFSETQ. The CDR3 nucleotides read TGCGCCAGCAGGAGCGATGTCACAGATACGCAGTATTTT. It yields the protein CASRSDVTDTQYF. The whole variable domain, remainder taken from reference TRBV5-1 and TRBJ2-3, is KAGVTQTPRYLIKTRGQQVTLSCSPISGHRSVSWYQQTPGQGLQFLFEYFSETQRNKGNFPGRFSGRQFSNSRSEMNVSTLELGDSALYLCASRSDVTDTQYFGPGTRLTVL.

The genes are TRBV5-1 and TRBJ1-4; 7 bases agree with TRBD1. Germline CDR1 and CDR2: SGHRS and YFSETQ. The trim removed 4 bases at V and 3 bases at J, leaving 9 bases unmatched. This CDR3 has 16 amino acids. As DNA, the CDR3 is TGCGCCAGCAGCCCCGGGGACAGTCTGTCTAATGAAAAACTGTTTTTT. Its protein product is CASSPGDSLSNEKLFF. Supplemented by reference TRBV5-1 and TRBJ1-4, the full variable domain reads KAGVTQTPRYLIKTRGQQVTLSCSPISGHRSVSWYQQTPGQGLQFLFEYFSETQRNKGNFPGRFSGRQFSNSRSEMNVSTLELGDSALYLCASSPGDSLSNEKLFFGSGTQLSVL.

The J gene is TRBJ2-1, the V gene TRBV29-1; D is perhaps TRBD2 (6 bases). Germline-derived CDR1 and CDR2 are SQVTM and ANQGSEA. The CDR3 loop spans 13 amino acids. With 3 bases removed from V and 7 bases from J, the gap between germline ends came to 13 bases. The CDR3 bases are TGCAGCGTTGAGACTAGTTCCGTGAATGAGCAGTTCTTC. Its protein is CSVETSSVNEQFF.

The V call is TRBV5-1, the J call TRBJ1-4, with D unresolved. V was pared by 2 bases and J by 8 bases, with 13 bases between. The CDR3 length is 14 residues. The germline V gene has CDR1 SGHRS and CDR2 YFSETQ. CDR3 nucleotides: TGCGCCAGCAGCTTCGGAGAAGCGGGAGAAAAACTGTTTTTT. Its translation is CASSFGEAGEKLFF.

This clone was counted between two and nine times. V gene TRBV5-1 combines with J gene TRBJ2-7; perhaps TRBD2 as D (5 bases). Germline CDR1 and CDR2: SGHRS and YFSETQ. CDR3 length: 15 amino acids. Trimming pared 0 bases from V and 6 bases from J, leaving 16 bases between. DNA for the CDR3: TGCGCCAGCAGCTTGGCCGGTGATCGGGGTGGCGAGCAGTACTTC. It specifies CASSLAGDRGGEQYF. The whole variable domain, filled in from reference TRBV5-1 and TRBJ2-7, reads KAGVTQTPRYLIKTRGQQVTLSCSPISGHRSVSWYQQTPGQGLQFLFEYFSETQRNKGNFPGRFSGRQFSNSRSEMNVSTLELGDSALYLCASSLAGDRGGEQYFGPGTRLTVT.

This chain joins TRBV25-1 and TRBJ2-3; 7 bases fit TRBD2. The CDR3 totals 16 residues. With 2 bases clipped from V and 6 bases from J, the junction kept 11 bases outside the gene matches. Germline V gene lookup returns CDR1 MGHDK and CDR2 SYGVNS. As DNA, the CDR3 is TGTGCCAGCAGTGAACACGGGACTATCACTTCGGATACGCAGTATTTT. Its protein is CASSEHGTITSDTQYF. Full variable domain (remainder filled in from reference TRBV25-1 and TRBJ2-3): EADIYQTPRYLVIGTGKKITLECSQTMGHDKMYWYQQDPGMELHLIHYSYGVNSTEKGDLSSESTVSRIRTEHFPLTLESARPSHTSQYLCASSEHGTITSDTQYFGPGTRLTVL.

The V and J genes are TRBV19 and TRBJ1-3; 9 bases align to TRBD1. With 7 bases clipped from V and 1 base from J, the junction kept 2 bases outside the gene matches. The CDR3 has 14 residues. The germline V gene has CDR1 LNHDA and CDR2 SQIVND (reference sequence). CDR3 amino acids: CASMDRGSGNTIYF. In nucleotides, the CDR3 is TGTGCCAGTATGGACAGGGGTTCTGGAAACACCATATATTTT.

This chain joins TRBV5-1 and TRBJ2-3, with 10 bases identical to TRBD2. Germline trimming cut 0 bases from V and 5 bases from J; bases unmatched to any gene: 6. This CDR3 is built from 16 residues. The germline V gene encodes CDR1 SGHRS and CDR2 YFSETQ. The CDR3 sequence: CASSLGAGGIGDTQYF. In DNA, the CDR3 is TGCGCCAGCAGCTTGGGAGCGGGAGGGATCGGAGATACGCAGTATTTT. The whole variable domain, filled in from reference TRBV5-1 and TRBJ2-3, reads KAGVTQTPRYLIKTRGQQVTLSCSPISGHRSVSWYQQTPGQGLQFLFEYFSETQRNKGNFPGRFSGRQFSNSRSEMNVSTLELGDSALYLCASSLGAGGIGDTQYFGPGTRLTVL.

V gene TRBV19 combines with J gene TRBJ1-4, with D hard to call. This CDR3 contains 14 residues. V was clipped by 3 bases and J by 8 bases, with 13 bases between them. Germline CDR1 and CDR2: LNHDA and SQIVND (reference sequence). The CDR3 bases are TGTGCCAGTAGTATTTTCAACAGCCGGGAAAAACTGTTTTTT. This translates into CASSIFNSREKLFF.

In DNA, the CDR3 is TGTGCCAGCAGTGCTGAGGGGGCTGGAAACACCATATATTTT. This gives the protein CASSAEGAGNTIYF. The V call is TRBV6-1, the J call TRBJ1-3; TRBD1 might be the D (6 bases). Trimming removed 4 bases at V and 2 bases at J, with 9 bases between. Germline loops: CDR1 MNHNS, CDR2 SASEGT. The CDR3 has 14 amino acids.

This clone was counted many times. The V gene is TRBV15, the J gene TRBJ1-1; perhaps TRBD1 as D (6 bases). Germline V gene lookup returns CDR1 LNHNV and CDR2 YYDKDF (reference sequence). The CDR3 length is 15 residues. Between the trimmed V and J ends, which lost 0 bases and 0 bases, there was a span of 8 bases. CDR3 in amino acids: CATSRDKGVNTEAFF. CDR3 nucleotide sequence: TGTGCCACCAGCAGAGATAAGGGGGTGAACACTGAAGCTTTCTTT.

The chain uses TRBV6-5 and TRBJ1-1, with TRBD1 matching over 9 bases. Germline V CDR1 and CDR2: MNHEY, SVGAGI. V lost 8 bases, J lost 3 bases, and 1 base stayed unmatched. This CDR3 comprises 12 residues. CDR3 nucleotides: TGTGCCAGCGGGGACAGGGACACTGAAGCTTTCTTT. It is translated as CASGDRDTEAFF.

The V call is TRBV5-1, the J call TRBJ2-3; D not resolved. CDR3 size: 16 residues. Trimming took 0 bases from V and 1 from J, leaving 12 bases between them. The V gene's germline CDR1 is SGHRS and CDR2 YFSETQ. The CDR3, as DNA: TGCGCCAGCAGCTTGGTTATCCTGTCAGGCACAGATACGCAGTATTTT. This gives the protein CASSLVILSGTDTQYF.

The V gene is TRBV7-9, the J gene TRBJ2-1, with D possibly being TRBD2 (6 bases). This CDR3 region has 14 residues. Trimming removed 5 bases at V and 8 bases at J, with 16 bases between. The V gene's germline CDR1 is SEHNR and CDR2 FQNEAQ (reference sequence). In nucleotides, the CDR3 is TGTGCCAGCAGCCGCGGACGACTAGTTGATGAGCAGTTCTTC. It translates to CASSRGRLVDEQFF.

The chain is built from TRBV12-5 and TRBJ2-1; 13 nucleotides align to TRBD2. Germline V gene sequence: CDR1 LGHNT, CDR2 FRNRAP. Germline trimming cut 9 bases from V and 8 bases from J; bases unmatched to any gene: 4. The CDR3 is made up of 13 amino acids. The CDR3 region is CASGLAGVDEQFF. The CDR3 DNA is TGTGCTAGCGGACTAGCGGGAGTTGATGAGCAGTTCTTC.

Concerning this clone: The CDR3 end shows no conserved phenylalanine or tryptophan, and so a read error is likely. The CDR3 sequence is CASSLEQGWQPQHL. The CDR3, as DNA: TGCGCCAGCAGCCTGGAACAGGGGTGGCAGCCCCAGCATCTT. The chain carries TRBV4-3 and TRBJ1-5; 7 positions agree with TRBD1. CDR3 length: 14 amino acids. Germline CDR1 reads LGHNA; CDR2 reads YSLEER. V gave up 4 bases and J gave up 7 bases; unmatched junction bases: 7.

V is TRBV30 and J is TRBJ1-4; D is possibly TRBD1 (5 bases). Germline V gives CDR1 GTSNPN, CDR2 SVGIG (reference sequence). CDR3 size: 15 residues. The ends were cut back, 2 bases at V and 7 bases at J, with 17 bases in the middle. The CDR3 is CAWSLGQGQGEKLFF. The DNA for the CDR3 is TGTGCCTGGAGTTTGGGGCAGGGCCAAGGTGAAAAACTGTTTTTT.

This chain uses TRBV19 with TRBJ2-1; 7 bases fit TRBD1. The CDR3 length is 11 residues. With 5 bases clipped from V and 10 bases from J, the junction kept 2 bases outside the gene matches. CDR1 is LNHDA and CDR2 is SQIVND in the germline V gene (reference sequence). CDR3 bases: TGTGCCAGTAGTGCACAGGGGGAGCAGTTCTTC. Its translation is CASSAQGEQFF.

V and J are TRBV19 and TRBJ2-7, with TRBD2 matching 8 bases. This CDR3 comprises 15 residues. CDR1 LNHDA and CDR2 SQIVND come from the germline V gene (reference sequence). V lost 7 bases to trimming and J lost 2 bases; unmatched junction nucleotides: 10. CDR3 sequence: CASTPTSGQPYEQYF. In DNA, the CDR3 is TGTGCCAGTACCCCTACTAGCGGCCAACCCTACGAGCAGTACTTC.